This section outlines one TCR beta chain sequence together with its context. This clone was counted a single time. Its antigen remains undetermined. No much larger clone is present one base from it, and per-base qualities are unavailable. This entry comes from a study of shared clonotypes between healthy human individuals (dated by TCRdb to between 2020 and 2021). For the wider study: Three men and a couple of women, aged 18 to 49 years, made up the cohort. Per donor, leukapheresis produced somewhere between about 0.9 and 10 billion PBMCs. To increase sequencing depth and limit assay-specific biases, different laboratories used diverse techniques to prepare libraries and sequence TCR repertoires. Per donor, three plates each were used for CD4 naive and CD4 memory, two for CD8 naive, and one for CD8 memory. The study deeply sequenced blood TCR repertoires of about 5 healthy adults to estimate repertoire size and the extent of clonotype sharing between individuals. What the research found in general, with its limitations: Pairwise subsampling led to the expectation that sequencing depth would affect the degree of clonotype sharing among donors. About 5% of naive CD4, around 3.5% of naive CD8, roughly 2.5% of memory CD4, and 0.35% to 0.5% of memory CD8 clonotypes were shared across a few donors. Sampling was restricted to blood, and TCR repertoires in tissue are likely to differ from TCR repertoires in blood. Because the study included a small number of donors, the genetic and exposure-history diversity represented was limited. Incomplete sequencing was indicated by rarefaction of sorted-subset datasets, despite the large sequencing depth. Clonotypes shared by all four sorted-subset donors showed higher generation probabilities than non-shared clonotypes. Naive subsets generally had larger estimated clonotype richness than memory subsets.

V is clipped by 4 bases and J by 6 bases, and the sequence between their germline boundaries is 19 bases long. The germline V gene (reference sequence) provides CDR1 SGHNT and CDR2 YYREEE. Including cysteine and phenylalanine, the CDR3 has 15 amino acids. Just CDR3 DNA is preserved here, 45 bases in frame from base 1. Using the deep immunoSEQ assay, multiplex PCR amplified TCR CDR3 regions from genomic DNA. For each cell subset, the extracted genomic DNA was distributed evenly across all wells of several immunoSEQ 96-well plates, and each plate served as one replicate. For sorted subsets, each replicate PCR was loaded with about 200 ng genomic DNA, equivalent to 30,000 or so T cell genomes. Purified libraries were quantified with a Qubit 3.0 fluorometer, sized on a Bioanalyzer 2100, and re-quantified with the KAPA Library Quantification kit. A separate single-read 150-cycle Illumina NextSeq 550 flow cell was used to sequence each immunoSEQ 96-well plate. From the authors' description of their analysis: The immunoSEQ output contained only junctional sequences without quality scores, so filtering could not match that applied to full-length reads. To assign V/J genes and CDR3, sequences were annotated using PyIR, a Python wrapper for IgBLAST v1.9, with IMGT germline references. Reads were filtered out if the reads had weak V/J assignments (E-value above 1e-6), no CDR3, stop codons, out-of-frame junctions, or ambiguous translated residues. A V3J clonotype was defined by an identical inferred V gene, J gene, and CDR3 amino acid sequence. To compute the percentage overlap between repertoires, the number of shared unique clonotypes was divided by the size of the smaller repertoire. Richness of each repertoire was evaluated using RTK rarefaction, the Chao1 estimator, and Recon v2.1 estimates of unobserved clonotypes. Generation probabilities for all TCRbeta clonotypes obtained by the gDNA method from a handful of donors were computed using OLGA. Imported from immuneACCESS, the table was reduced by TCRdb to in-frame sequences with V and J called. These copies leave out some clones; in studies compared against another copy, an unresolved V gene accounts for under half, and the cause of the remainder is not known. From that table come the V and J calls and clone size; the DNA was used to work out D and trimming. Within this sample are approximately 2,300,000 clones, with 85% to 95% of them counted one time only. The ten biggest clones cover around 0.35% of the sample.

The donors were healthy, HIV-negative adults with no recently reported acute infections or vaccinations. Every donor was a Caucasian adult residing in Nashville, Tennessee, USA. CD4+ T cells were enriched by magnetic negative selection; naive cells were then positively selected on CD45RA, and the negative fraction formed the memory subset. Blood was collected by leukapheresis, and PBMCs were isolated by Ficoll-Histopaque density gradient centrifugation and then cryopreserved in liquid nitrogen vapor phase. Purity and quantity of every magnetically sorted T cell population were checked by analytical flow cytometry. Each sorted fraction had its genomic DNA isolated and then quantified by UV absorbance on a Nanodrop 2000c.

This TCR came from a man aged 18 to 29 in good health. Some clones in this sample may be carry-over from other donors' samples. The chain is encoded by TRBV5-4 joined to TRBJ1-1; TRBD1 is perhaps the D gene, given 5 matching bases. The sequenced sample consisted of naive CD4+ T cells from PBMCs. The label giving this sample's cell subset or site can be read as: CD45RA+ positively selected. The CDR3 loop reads CASSPGGAGRAEAFF. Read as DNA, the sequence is TGTGCCAGCAGCCCGGGAGGGGCAGGGCGCGCTGAAGCTTTCTTT.